This TCR beta chain appears in the sequencing data of a study of response to subunit inactivated influenza vaccine. Whole-study findings and limits: There was a suggestion from the authors that each seasonal influenza vaccination recruits few new T cells.

As to this clonotype: The target antigen is unknown.

Trimming at V came to 3 bases and at J to 9 bases, leaving 7 bases not matched to a gene. This CDR3 has 13 residues. Germline CDR1 and CDR2: DFQATT and SNEGSKA (reference sequence). One entry per CDR3 protein, called by TCRdb with MiXCR from the RT-PCR reads. This sample has hundreds of thousands of distinct CDR3 sequences, with approximately 14% found just once. The source was PBMCs from blood, collected 11 to 12 days after vaccination. V and J are TRBV20-1 and TRBJ1-4; 7 bases line up with TRBD1. The TCR was taken from a man aged 45-65 years who received an inactivated influenza vaccine. The CDR3 loop reads CSASETGRKKLFF. The DNA of the CDR3 is TGCAGTGCTAGTGAGACAGGGCGCAAAAAACTGTTTTTT.